One and the same sample provided the 5 T cell receptor beta chains below, sequenced in a study of cytomegalovirus exposure and HLA in healthy donors. Profiling relied on immunoSEQ multiplex PCR, and the TCRdb table lists in-frame clones only, not all of them. The repertoire holds some 340,000 clones, with about nine tenths as singletons. Material for sequencing was PBMCs. The source of these receptors is a woman under 40 in good health and CMV-seropositive.

CDR3 bases: TGTGCCAGCAGTGGACTAGCGGGAGTGGATACGCAGTATTTT. This translates into CASSGLAGVDTQYF. The chain carries TRBV2 and TRBJ2-3; TRBD2 agrees at 12 bases. V lost 4 bases and J lost 6; bases outside the gene matches: 2. Germline CDR1 SNHLY, CDR2 FYNNEI. CDR3 size: 14 residues.

This sequence joins TRBV28 and TRBJ1-5, with a possible D match to TRBD1 (6 bases). The germline V gene has CDR1 MDHEN and CDR2 SYDVKM. V was clipped by 9 bases and J by 2 bases, with 8 bases between them. The CDR3 is 12 amino acids. CDR3 residues: CASAGGNQPQHF. CDR3 in DNA: TGTGCCAGTGCAGGGGGCAATCAGCCCCAGCATTTT.

The CDR3 DNA follows: TGTGCCAGCAGCCCGGGACAGACAGGGGACACCGGGGAGCTGTTTTTT. It is translated as CASSPGQTGDTGELFF. V gene TRBV11-2 combines with J gene TRBJ2-2; 8 positions match TRBD1. Per the germline V gene, CDR1 is SGHAT and CDR2 is FQNNGV. CDR3 length: 16 residues. Unmatched junction bases numbered 8, after V lost 5 bases and J lost 3 bases.

J is TRBJ1-2 and V is TRBV9, with D unresolved. Looked up from germline, CDR1 is SGDLS and CDR2 is YYNGEE. The CDR3 extends over 14 amino acids. V was clipped by 4 bases and J by 1 base, with 11 bases between them. The CDR3 DNA follows: TGTGCCAGCAGCCACGCACGTCTTAACTATGGCTACACCTTC. Translated, it gives CASSHARLNYGYTF.

J is TRBJ2-7 and V is TRBV4-2, with a weak D call TRBD2 (6 bases). This CDR3 region has 15 residues. Trimming removed 1 base at V and 0 bases at J, with 10 bases between. Germline-derived CDR1 and CDR2 are LGHNA and YNFKEQ. CDR3 in DNA: TGTGCCAGCAGCCAAGCGCGGGGCGACTCCTACGAGCAGTACTTC. Translating it yields CASSQARGDSYEQYF.